The clone carrying this T cell receptor beta chain was seen a few times. Antigen specificity is unknown. One end of the junction does not line up with germline, which may come from a read error. TCRdb called the 5' RACE reads again in MiXCR, with one record for every CDR3 protein. The sample records 82,000 or so distinct CDR3 sequences, around an eighth being singletons. The data derive from a study of spatial heterogeneity in lung cancer. Stated time point: sample taken at primary tumor resection. Unsorted samples of tumor, nontumor lung or frozen PBMC had their whole RNA sequenced. The donors, around 71 patients with untreated early-stage non-small cell lung cancer, provided the samples. Germline lookup yields CDR1 LGHNA and CDR2 YNFKEQ. The CDR3 runs to 13 residues. General study points: Ubiquitous expanded tumor TCRs showed up in blood more at resection than follow-up.

The J gene is TRBJ2-1, the V gene TRBV4-2; 9 nucleotides line up with TRBD2. The origin of this receptor is a male donor with early-stage non-small cell lung cancer. This specimen was PBMCs, taken at surgery. The CDR3 spells CASSQDTSGSRIF. The CDR3 nucleotides read TGTGCCAGCAGCCAAGATACTAGCGGGTCCCGAATCTTC.